A single sample is the source of the 14 T cell receptor beta chains below, sequenced in a study of persistence of HIV-infected CD4 T cells. An overlapping HIV-1 Gag peptide pool stimulated these cells at roughly 1 ug/peptide/mL. Sorted nonresponding memory CD4+ T cells were CD40L-negative, CD69-negative, CD45RO-high. The antigens these receptors bind are not known. Sequencing used immunoSEQ version 4 in survey mode. Here immunoSEQ multiplex PCR was the method, and the copy in TCRdb shows in-frame clones only, minus some. Among tens of thousands of clones listed, more than 70% were seen once. This specimen was CD4+ T cells sorted from PBMCs after approximately 18-hour stimulation, taken from a patient who received antiretroviral therapy. These receptors were taken from an adult man with HIV who was CMV-seropositive.

The chain joins TRBV15 to TRBJ2-3; no firm D call. Trimming removed 3 bases from V and 4 bases from J, with 8 bases in between. The CDR3 is 13 amino acids. Per the germline V gene, CDR1 is LNHNV and CDR2 is YYDKDF (reference sequence). The CDR3 coding sequence is TGTGCCACCAGCAGGGATATAGCAGATACGCAGTATTTT. Protein product: CATSRDIADTQYF.

The rearrangement links TRBV7-2 to TRBJ1-1; no firm D call. In germline, CDR1 is SGHTA, CDR2 FQGNSA. The CDR3 runs to 14 residues. With 3 bases removed from V and 1 base from J, the gap between germline ends came to 9 bases. CDR3 nucleotide sequence: TGTGCCAGCAGCTTGGACCCGGGGAACACTGAAGCTTTCTTT. Translating it yields CASSLDPGNTEAFF.

The V and J genes are TRBV19 and TRBJ2-2; no clear D gene. Trimming took 6 bases from V and 6 from J, leaving 14 bases between them. The CDR3 is 14 amino acids. In germline, CDR1 is LNHDA, CDR2 SQIVND (reference sequence). In DNA form, the CDR3 reads TGTGCCAGTAGCCCTTACCAAAGCGCCGGGGAGCTGTTTTTT. Translated, it gives CASSPYQSAGELFF.

The chain joins TRBV6-5 to TRBJ2-6, with unresolved D. Trimming pared 7 bases from V and 4 bases from J, leaving 11 bases between. CDR3 size: 14 residues. In germline, CDR1 is MNHEY, CDR2 SVGAGI. CDR3 amino acids: CASTLMAGANVLTF. The CDR3 nucleotides read TGTGCCAGCACCCTAATGGCGGGGGCCAACGTCCTGACTTTC.

The rearrangement uses TRBV24-1 and TRBJ2-3, with D perhaps TRBD2 (6 bases). The V and J ends lost 6 bases and 4 bases respectively, with 10 bases between them. Per germline, CDR1 KGHDR and CDR2 SFDVKD. CDR3 length: 13 residues. CDR3 residues: CATSRAGADTQYF. The CDR3 nucleotides read TGTGCCACCAGTAGAGCGGGTGCAGATACGCAGTATTTT.

The chain recombines TRBV6-2 or TRBV6-3 with TRBJ1-3; weak D call: TRBD1 (5 bases). V was shortened by 6 bases and J by 0 bases, with 18 bases between the two germline ends. CDR3 length: 17 amino acids. Germline CDR1 MNHEY, CDR2 SVGEGT. This CDR3 reads CASSLEGPAFSGNTIYF. DNA for the CDR3: TGTGCCAGCAGCCTCGAGGGGCCAGCGTTCTCTGGAAACACCATATATTTT.

The genes are TRBV5-1 and TRBJ1-1; D unclear. V was trimmed by 2 bases and J by 0 bases, leaving 17 bases between them. The CDR3 contains 17 residues. CDR1 and CDR2 (germline): SGHRS, YFSETQ. In DNA form, the CDR3 reads TGCGCCAGCAGCTTAGGACGGGCCCTTGGATTGAACACTGAAGCTTTCTTT. Protein: CASSLGRALGLNTEAFF.

The rearrangement joins TRBV7-8 to TRBJ1-1; the D gene is possibly TRBD1 (5 bases). The CDR3 consists of 15 residues. Trimming took 1 base from V and 1 from J, leaving 10 bases between them. Germline V gene sequence: CDR1 SGHVS, CDR2 FQNEAQ. The CDR3 protein is CASSLEGRANTEAFF. Written as DNA, the CDR3 is TGTGCCAGCAGCTTAGAGGGCAGGGCGAACACTGAAGCTTTCTTT.

J is TRBJ1-2 and V is TRBV5-1; 7 bases match TRBD1. After removal of 5 bases from V and 4 bases from J, the junction contained 8 bases not matched to a gene. The CDR3 sequence is 14 residues long. Looked up from germline, CDR1 is SGHRS and CDR2 is YFSETQ. This CDR3 reads CASSWDSSVYGYTF. The CDR3 DNA reads TGCGCCAGCAGTTGGGACAGTTCCGTCTATGGCTACACCTTC.

The V and J genes are TRBV13 and TRBJ1-1; 7 nucleotides align to TRBD1. Per the germline V gene, CDR1 is PRHDT and CDR2 is FYEKMQ (reference sequence). V shed 4 bases and J 5 bases; nucleotides not matched to a gene: 7. The CDR3 covers 14 residues. The CDR3 nucleotides read TGTGCCAGCAGCTATAACAGGGGATCGACTGAAGCTTTCTTT. Its translation is CASSYNRGSTEAFF. Filled out from reference TRBV13 and TRBJ1-1, the complete variable domain reads AAGVIQSPRHLIKEKRETATLKCYPIPRHDTVYWYQQGPGQDPQFLISFYEKMQSDKGSIPDRFSAQQFSDYHSELNMSSLELGDSALYFCASSYNRGSTEAFFGQGTRLTVV.

This chain joins TRBV19 and TRBJ2-3, with TRBD1 as a possible D gene (5 bases). Germline-derived CDR1 and CDR2 are LNHDA and SQIVND (reference sequence). V was trimmed by 5 bases and J by 0 bases, leaving 12 bases between them. The CDR3 is 15 amino acids. In DNA, the CDR3 is TGTGCCAGTAGTGACAGATATACTAGCACAGATACGCAGTATTTT. Amino acid sequence: CASSDRYTSTDTQYF.

This chain links TRBV18 with TRBJ1-2, with D possibly TRBD1 on 6 matching bases. V was shortened by 1 base and J by 2 bases, with 11 bases between the two germline ends. The CDR3 has 15 residues. Germline V CDR1 and CDR2: KGHSH, LQKENI. The CDR3 protein is CASSPRTDKNYGYTF. The CDR3 DNA reads as TGTGCCAGCTCACCACGGACAGACAAGAACTATGGCTACACCTTC. Supplemented by reference TRBV18 and TRBJ1-2, the full variable domain reads NAGVMQNPRHLVRRRGQEARLRCSPMKGHSHVYWYRQLPEEGLKFMVYLQKENIIDESGMPKERFSAEFPKEGPSILRIQQVVRGDSAAYFCASSPRTDKNYGYTFGSGTRLTVV.

With respect to this clone: A single base separates this from a much larger clone, so it may be a read error. V and J are TRBV7-3 and TRBJ2-6; D remains ambiguous. V lost 6 bases and J lost 0, with 9 bases in between. CDR1 and CDR2 (germline): SGHTA, FQGTGA. This CDR3 region has 15 residues. The CDR3 DNA sequence: TGTGCCAGCAGATTACAGAGCTCTGGGGCCAACGTCCTGACTTTC. Translating gives CASRLQSSGANVLTF.

The J gene is TRBJ1-5, the V gene TRBV5-1; D is possibly TRBD1 (6 bases). V was trimmed by 4 bases and J by 4 bases, leaving 15 bases between them. The CDR3 loop spans 15 amino acids. Germline V lookup: CDR1 SGHRS, CDR2 YFSETQ. This chain's CDR3 is CASSDSGTPNQPQHF. The CDR3 bases are TGCGCCAGCAGCGACTCCGGGACACCAAATCAGCCCCAGCATTTT.